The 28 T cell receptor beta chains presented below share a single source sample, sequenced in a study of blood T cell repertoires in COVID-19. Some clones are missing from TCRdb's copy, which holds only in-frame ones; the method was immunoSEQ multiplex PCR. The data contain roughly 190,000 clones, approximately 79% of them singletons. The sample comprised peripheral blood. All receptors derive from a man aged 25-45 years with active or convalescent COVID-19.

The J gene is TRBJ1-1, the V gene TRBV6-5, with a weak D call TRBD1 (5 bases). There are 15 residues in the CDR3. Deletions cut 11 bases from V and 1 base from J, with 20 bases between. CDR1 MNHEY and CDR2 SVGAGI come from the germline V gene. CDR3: CAARWGGGPNTEAFF. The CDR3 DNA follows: TGTGCCGCCCGATGGGGCGGCGGTCCGAACACTGAAGCTTTCTTT.

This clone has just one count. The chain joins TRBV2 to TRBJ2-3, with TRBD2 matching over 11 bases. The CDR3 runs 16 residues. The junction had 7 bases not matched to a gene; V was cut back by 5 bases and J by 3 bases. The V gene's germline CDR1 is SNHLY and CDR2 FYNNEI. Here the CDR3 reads CASSPYSGGATDTQYF. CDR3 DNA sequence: TGTGCCAGCAGTCCATATAGCGGGGGGGCAACAGATACGCAGTATTTT. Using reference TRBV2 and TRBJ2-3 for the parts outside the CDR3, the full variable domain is EPEVTQTPSHQVTQMGQEVILRCVPISNHLYFYWYRQILGQKVEFLVSFYNNEISEKSEIFDDQFSVERPDGSNFTLKIRSTKLEDSAMYFCASSPYSGGATDTQYFGPGTRLTVL.

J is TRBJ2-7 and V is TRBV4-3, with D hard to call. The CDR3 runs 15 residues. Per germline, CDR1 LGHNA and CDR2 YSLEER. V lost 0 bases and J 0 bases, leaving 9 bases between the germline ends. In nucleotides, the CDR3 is TGCGCCAGCAGCCAAGATAGAAGTAGCTCCTACGAGCAGTACTTC. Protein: CASSQDRSSSYEQYF.

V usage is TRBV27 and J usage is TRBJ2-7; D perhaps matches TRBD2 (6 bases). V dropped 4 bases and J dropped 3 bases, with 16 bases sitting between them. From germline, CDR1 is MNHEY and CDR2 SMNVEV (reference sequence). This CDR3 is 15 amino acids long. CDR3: CASSSPVASVYEQYF. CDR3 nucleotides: TGTGCCAGCAGTTCCCCTGTGGCTAGCGTCTACGAGCAGTACTTC.

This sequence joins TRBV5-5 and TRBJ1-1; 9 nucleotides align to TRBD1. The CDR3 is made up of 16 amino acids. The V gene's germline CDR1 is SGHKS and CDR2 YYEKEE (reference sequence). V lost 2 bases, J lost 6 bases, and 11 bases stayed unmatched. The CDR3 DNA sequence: TGTGCCAGCAGCTTAGCGGACAGGGGAGAAAAACCTGAAGCTTTCTTT. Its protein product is CASSLADRGEKPEAFF.

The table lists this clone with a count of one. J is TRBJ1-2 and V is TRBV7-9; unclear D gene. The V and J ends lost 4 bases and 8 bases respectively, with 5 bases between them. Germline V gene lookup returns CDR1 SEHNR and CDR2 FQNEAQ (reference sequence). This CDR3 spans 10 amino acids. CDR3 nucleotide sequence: TGTGCCAGCAGCTCCCCGGGCTACACCTTC. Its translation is CASSSPGYTF.

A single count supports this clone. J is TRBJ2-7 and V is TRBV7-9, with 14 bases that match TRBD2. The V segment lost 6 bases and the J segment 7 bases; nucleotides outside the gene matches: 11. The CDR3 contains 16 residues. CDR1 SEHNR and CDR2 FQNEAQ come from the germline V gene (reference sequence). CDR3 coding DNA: TGTGCCAGCAGAGCCGGGACTAGCGGGAGATCGGGAGAGCAGTACTTC. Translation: CASRAGTSGRSGEQYF. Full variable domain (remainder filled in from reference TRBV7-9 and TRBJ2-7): DTGVSQNPRHKITKRGQNVTFRCDPISEHNRLYWYRQTLGQGPEFLTYFQNEAQLEKSRLLSDRFSAERPKGSFSTLEIQRTEQGDSAMYLCASRAGTSGRSGEQYFGPGTRLTVT.

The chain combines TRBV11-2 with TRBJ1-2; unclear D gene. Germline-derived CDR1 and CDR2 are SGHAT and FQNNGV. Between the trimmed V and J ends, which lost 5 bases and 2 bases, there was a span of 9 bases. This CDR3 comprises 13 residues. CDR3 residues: CASSLAENYGYTF. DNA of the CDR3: TGTGCCAGCAGCCTGGCGGAGAACTATGGCTACACCTTC.

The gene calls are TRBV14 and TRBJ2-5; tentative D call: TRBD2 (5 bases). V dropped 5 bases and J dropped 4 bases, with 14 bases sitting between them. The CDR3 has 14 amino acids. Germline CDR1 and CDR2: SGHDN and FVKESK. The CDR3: CASSKGLDAETQYF. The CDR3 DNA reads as TGTGCCAGCAGCAAAGGACTCGACGCAGAGACCCAGTACTTC.

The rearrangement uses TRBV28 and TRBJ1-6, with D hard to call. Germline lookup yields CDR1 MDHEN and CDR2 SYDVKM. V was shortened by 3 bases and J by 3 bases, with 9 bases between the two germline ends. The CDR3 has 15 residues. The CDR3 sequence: CASSLGSSYNSPLHF. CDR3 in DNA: TGTGCCAGCAGTTTGGGCAGTAGCTATAATTCACCCCTCCACTTT. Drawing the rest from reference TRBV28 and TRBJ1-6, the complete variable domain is DVKVTQSSRYLVKRTGEKVFLECVQDMDHENMFWYRQDPGLGLRLIYFSYDVKMKEKGDIPEGYSVSREKKERFSLILESASTNQTSMYLCASSLGSSYNSPLHFGNGTRLTVT.

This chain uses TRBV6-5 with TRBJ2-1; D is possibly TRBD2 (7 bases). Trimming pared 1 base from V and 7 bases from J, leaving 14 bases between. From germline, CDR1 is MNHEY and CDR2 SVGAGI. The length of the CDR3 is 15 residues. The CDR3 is CASSYWAGALNEQFF. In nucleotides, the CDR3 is TGTGCCAGCAGTTACTGGGCGGGGGCGTTAAATGAGCAGTTCTTC.

The CDR3 DNA is TGTGCCAGCAGCTTATCGGGATTCGGAGATACGCAGTATTTT. Translation gives CASSLSGFGDTQYF. The chain carries TRBV11-2 and TRBJ2-3, with D possibly TRBD2 on 5 matching bases. Germline CDR1 and CDR2: SGHAT and FQNNGV. CDR3 length: 14 residues. The ends were cut back, 2 bases at V and 5 bases at J, with 11 bases in the middle.

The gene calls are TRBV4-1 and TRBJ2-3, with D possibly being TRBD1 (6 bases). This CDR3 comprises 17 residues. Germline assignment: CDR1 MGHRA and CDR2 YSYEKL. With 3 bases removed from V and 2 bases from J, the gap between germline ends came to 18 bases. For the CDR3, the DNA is TGCGCCAGCAGCCACCCCCTTACAGGGACCGACACAGATACGCAGTATTTT. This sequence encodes CASSHPLTGTDTDTQYF.

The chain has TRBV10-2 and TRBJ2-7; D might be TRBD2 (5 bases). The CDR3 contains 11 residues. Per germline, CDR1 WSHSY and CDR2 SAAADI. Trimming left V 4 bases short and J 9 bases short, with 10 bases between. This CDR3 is CASSAGDRQYV. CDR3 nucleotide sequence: TGCGCCAGCAGTGCCGGGGATCGGCAGTACGTC.

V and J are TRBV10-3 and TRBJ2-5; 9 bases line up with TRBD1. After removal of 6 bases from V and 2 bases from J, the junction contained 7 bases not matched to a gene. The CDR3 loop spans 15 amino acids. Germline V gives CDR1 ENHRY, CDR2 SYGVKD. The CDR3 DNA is TGTGCCATCAGGGGACAGGGTGGAGGGCAAGAGACCCAGTACTTC. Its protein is CAIRGQGGGQETQYF.

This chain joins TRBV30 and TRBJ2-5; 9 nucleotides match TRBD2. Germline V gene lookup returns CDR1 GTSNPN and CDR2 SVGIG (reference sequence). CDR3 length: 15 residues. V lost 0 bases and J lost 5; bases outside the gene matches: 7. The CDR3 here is CAWSVGGRASETQYF. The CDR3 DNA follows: TGTGCCTGGAGTGTCGGCGGGAGGGCCTCGGAGACCCAGTACTTC. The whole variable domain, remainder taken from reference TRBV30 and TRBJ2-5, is SQTIHQWPATLVQPVGSPLSLECTVEGTSNPNLYWYRQAAGRGLQLLFYSVGIGQISSEVPQNLSASRPQDRQFILSSKKLLLSDSGFYLCAWSVGGRASETQYFGPGTRLLVL.

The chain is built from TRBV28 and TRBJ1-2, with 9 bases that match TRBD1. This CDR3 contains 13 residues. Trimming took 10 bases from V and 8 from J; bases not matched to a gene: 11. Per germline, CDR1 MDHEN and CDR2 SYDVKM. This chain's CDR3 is CAIQPGTGSGYTF. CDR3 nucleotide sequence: TGTGCCATACAACCTGGGACAGGGAGCGGCTACACCTTC.

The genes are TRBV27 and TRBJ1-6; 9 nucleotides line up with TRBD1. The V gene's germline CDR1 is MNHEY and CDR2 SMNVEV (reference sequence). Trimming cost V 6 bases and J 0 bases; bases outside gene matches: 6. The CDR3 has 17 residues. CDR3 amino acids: CASRGTGTSSYNSPLHF. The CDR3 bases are TGTGCCAGCAGAGGGACAGGGACCAGCTCCTATAATTCACCCCTCCACTTT.

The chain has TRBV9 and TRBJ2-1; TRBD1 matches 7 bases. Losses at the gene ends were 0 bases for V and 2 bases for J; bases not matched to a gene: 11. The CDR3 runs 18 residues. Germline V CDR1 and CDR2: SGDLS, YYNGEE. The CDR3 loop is CASSVAWVRTGPYNEQFF. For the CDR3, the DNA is TGTGCCAGCAGCGTAGCTTGGGTTCGGACAGGCCCCTACAATGAGCAGTTCTTC.

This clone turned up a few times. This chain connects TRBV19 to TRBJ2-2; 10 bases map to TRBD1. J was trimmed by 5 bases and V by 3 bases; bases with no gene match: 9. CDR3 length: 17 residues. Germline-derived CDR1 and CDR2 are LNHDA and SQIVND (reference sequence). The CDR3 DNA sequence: TGTGCCAGTAGTATGCCCCCCGGGACAGGGGAAACCGGGGAGCTGTTTTTT. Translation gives CASSMPPGTGETGELFF.

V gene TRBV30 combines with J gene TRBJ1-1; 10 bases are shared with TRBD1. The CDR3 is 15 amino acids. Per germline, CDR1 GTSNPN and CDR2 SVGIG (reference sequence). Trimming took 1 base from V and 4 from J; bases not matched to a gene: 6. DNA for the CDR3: TGTGCCTGGAGTGCTCGAGGACAGGGGGGCACTGAAGCTTTCTTT. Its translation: CAWSARGQGGTEAFF.

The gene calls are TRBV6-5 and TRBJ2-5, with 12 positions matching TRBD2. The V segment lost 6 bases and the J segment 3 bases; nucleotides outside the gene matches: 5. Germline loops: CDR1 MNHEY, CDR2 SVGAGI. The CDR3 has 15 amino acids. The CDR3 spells CASSRSSGREETQYF. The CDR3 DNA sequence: TGTGCCAGCAGCCGATCTAGCGGGAGGGAAGAGACCCAGTACTTC.

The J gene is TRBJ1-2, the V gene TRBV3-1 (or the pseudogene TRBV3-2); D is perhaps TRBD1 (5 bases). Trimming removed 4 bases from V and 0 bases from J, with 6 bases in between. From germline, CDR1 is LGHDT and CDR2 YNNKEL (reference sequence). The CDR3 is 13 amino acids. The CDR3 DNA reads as TGTGCCAGCAGCCCGACAGCTAACTATGGCTACACCTTC. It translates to CASSPTANYGYTF.

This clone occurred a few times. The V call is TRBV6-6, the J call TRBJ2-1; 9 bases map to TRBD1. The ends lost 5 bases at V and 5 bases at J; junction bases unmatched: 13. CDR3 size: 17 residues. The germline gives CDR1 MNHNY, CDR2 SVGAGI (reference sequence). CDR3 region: CASSHLQGARFHNEQFF. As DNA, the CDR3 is TGTGCCAGCAGTCATCTACAGGGGGCCCGATTTCACAATGAGCAGTTCTTC.

The DNA for the CDR3 is TGTGCCAGCAGTGAAATGTGGGGGGGGGAGACCCAGTACTTC. Translating gives CASSEMWGGETQYF. The J gene is TRBJ2-5, the V gene TRBV2, with 7 bases that match TRBD2. The ends lost 2 bases at V and 5 bases at J; junction bases unmatched: 5. In germline, CDR1 is SNHLY, CDR2 FYNNEI. The CDR3 is 14 residues long.

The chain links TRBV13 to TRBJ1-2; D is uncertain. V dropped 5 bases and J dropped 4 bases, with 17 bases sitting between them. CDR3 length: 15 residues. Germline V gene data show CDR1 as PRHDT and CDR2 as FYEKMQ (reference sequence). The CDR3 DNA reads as TGTGCCAGCAGCCAAGCGGAGGGTCGGAGCTATGGCTACACCTTC. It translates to CASSQAEGRSYGYTF.

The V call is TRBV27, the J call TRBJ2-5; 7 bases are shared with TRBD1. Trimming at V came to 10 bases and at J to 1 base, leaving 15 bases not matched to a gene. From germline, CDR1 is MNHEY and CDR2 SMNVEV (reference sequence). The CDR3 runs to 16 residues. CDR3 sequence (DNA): TGTGCCACCAGGACCCGTCCGGGACAGAGCCAAGAGACCCAGTACTTC. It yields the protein CATRTRPGQSQETQYF.

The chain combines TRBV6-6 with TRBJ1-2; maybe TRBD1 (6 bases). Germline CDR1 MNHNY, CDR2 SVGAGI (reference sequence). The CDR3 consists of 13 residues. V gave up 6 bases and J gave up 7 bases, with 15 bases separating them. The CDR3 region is CASRSQGVSGYTF. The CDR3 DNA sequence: TGTGCCAGCAGATCACAGGGTGTTTCTGGCTACACCTTC.